A single sample is the source of the 18 T cell receptor beta chains below, sequenced in a study of OX40 agonist ivuxolimab in advanced cancers. Using immunoSEQ multiplex PCR, the repertoire was profiled, and TCRdb retains in-frame clones only, with some absent. The profile covers about 90,000 clones, with roughly 88% appearing a single time and 0.33% taken by the ten largest. The source material was CD4+ or CD8+ T cells sorted from blood, sampled in a trial of the OX40 agonist ivuxolimab. Every receptor here comes from an adult with an advanced solid tumor such as melanoma, head and neck, liver or kidney cancer.

The chain joins TRBV5-1 to TRBJ2-3, with TRBD2 as a possible D gene (5 bases). Trimming shortened V by 4 bases and J by 4 bases, and 10 bases separated the two germline ends. The CDR3 contains 13 residues. Germline V gene data show CDR1 as SGHRS and CDR2 as YFSETQ. The CDR3 loop reads CASSTVGADTQYF. In nucleotides, the CDR3 is TGCGCCAGCAGCACGGTCGGGGCAGATACGCAGTATTTT.

Concerning this clone itself: The identical CDR3 is also encoded by other nucleotide sequences in the sample. The V gene is TRBV28, the J gene TRBJ2-7, with TRBD1 matching 9 bases. Germline CDR1 is MDHEN and CDR2 is SYDVKM. The length of the CDR3 is 15 residues. V was clipped by 3 bases and J by 4 bases; unmatched bases: 7. For the CDR3, the DNA is TGTGCCAGCAGTTTCCCCGGGACAGGGAGTTACGAGCAGTACTTC. Translating gives CASSFPGTGSYEQYF.

The chain is built from TRBV5-6 and TRBJ1-2, with 7 bases aligning to TRBD1. V shed 5 bases and J 8 bases; nucleotides not matched to a gene: 9. CDR1 and CDR2 (germline): SGHDT, YYEEEE. CDR3 length: 13 amino acids. The CDR3 DNA reads TGTGCCAGCAGACCGGACAGGTTTGTAGGCTACACCTTC. Translation gives CASRPDRFVGYTF.

The chain uses TRBV19 and TRBJ2-7; 10 bases are a match to TRBD1. This CDR3 region has 15 residues. The ends lost 3 bases at V and 1 base at J; junction bases unmatched: 3. Germline loops: CDR1 LNHDA, CDR2 SQIVND (reference sequence). The CDR3 coding sequence is TGTGCCAGTAGTATGGGGACAGGGGCGTCCTACGAGCAGTACTTC. It specifies CASSMGTGASYEQYF.

The chain links TRBV6-5 to TRBJ2-5, with D maybe TRBD2 (6 bases). Trimming cost V 2 bases and J 5 bases, with 12 bases left between them. Germline-derived CDR1 and CDR2 are MNHEY and SVGAGI. The CDR3 runs 14 residues. The chain's CDR3 is CASSYRGGTETQYF. The CDR3 DNA sequence: TGTGCCAGCAGTTACCGTGGGGGGACGGAGACCCAGTACTTC.

CDR3 DNA: TGTGCCAGCAGGGGTATGGGCACTGAAGCTTTCTTT. Encoded protein: CASRGMGTEAFF. The chain combines TRBV2 with TRBJ1-1, with D unclear. The ends were cut back, 6 bases at V and 4 bases at J, with 9 bases in the middle. Germline V CDR1 and CDR2: SNHLY, FYNNEI. This CDR3 has 12 amino acids.

V and J are TRBV6-5 and TRBJ2-7, with 8 bases fitting TRBD2. The CDR3 spans 16 residues. The germline CDR1 and CDR2 sequences are MNHEY and SVGAGI. V shed 4 bases and J 1 base; nucleotides not matched to a gene: 9. For the CDR3, the DNA is TGTGCCAGCAGTTCCCTCACACCGGGAGGGTCCTACGAGCAGTACTTC. It yields the protein CASSSLTPGGSYEQYF.

The rearrangement joins TRBV19 to TRBJ2-5, with D perhaps TRBD1 (6 bases). Germline CDR1 reads LNHDA; CDR2 reads SQIVND (reference sequence). CDR3 length: 14 amino acids. The V end was cut by 6 bases, the J end by 0 bases, with 11 bases between. In DNA, the CDR3 is TGTGCCAGTAGGGAAACAGGGAACCAAGAGACCCAGTACTTC. Translating it yields CASRETGNQETQYF.

This rearrangement joins TRBV29-1 to TRBJ2-3; weak D call: TRBD1 (6 bases). CDR3 size: 11 residues. The V gene lost 5 bases and the J gene lost 5 bases, with 8 bases spanning the gap. Per the germline V gene, CDR1 is SQVTM and CDR2 is ANQGSEA. DNA for the CDR3: TGCAGCGTTTTCAGGGGAGATACGCAGTATTTT. Translated: CSVFRGDTQYF.

This clone was detected once. The J gene is TRBJ2-1, the V gene TRBV7-4, with D hard to call. Trimming cost V 0 bases and J 0 bases, with 9 bases left between them. Germline CDR1 SGHVT, CDR2 SQSDAQ. CDR3 length: 16 amino acids. CDR3 DNA: TGTGCCAGCAGCTTAGCTTTGCGAAGCTCCTACAATGAGCAGTTCTTC. Amino acid sequence: CASSLALRSSYNEQFF.

The V and J genes are TRBV7-9 and TRBJ2-1; 7 bases agree with TRBD2. The CDR3 covers 14 residues. Germline CDR1 and CDR2: SEHNR and FQNEAQ (reference sequence). Unmatched junction bases numbered 5, after V lost 2 bases and J lost 7 bases. CDR3 sequence (DNA): TGTGCCAGCAGCTTAATGGCGGGGGAGAATGAGCAGTTCTTC. It encodes CASSLMAGENEQFF. Based on the CDR3 plus reference TRBV7-9 and TRBJ2-1, the full variable domain is DTGVSQNPRHKITKRGQNVTFRCDPISEHNRLYWYRQTLGQGPEFLTYFQNEAQLEKSRLLSDRFSAERPKGSFSTLEIQRTEQGDSAMYLCASSLMAGENEQFFGPGTRLTVL.

V gene TRBV11-3 combines with J gene TRBJ2-4; 7 nucleotides line up with TRBD1. Germline assignment: CDR1 SGHNT and CDR2 YENEEA. This CDR3 spans 11 amino acids. With 3 bases clipped from V and 14 bases from J, the junction kept 4 bases outside the gene matches. CDR3 protein: CASSFFGTEYF. As DNA, the CDR3 is TGTGCCAGCAGCTTCTTTGGGACAGAGTACTTC.

The chain combines TRBV6-6 with TRBJ2-5; possible D gene TRBD1, 6 bases. The V and J ends lost 7 bases and 3 bases respectively, with 12 bases between them. Germline CDR1 MNHNY, CDR2 SVGAGI (reference sequence). The length of the CDR3 is 13 residues. CDR3 in DNA: TGTGCCAGCACCCAGGGGCGGGAAGAGACCCAGTACTTC. Translated: CASTQGREETQYF.

This chain connects TRBV28 to TRBJ1-2; tentatively, D is TRBD1 (6 bases). This CDR3 is 14 amino acids long. Germline lookup yields CDR1 MDHEN and CDR2 SYDVKM. The V gene lost 5 bases and the J gene lost 7 bases, with 17 bases spanning the gap. CDR3 coding DNA: TGTGCCAGCAGTACGCCCGGTGGGGGGCCTGGCTACACCTTC. Protein: CASSTPGGGPGYTF.

V and J are TRBV7-2 and TRBJ2-1; 8 nucleotides line up with TRBD2. V gave up 3 bases and J gave up 6 bases; unmatched junction bases: 4. Germline lookup yields CDR1 SGHTA and CDR2 FQGNSA. The CDR3 contains 14 residues. The CDR3 DNA reads TGTGCCAGCAGCTTGCGGGAGGTCTTCAATGAGCAGTTCTTC. It yields the protein CASSLREVFNEQFF.

The genes are TRBV7-3 and TRBJ2-1, with unresolved D. CDR1 SGHTA and CDR2 FQGTGA come from the germline V gene. Between the trimmed V and J ends, which lost 0 bases and 11 bases, there was a span of 8 bases. The CDR3 runs 12 residues. For the CDR3, the DNA is TGTGCCAGCAGCTTAACGTCTGGGAAGCAGTTCTTC. Translating gives CASSLTSGKQFF.

This sequence joins TRBV18 and TRBJ2-5, with 9 positions matching TRBD1. This CDR3 spans 16 amino acids. V dropped 1 base and J dropped 0; count of bases not matched to a gene: 3. Germline CDR1 reads KGHSH; CDR2 reads LQKENI. The CDR3 sequence is CASSPLDRGDQETQYF. The CDR3, as DNA: TGTGCCAGCTCACCACTCGACAGGGGGGACCAAGAGACCCAGTACTTC.

A single count supports this clone. This chain joins TRBV29-1 and TRBJ2-3, with 10 bases matching TRBD2. The junction had 9 bases not matched to a gene; V was cut back by 4 bases and J by 5 bases. Germline loops: CDR1 SQVTM, CDR2 ANQGSEA. This CDR3 spans 15 amino acids. CDR3 bases: TGCAGCGTTGGGAGCGGGAGGGCCGGTGGAGATACGCAGTATTTT. The encoded protein is CSVGSGRAGGDTQYF.